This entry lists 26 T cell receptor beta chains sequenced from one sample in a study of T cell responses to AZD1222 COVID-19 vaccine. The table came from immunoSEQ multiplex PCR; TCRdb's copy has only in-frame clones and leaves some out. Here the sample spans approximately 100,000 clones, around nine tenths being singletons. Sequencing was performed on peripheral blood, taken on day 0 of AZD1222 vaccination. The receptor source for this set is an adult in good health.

CDR3 DNA: TGTGCCAGCAGCTCTGGACAGTACCAAGAGACCCAGTACTTC. Amino acids: CASSSGQYQETQYF. J is TRBJ2-5 and V is TRBV7-6, with a tentative D call TRBD1 (6 bases). V was trimmed by 4 bases and J by 0 bases, leaving 9 bases between them. CDR3 size: 14 residues. The germline gives CDR1 SGHVS, CDR2 FNYEAQ.

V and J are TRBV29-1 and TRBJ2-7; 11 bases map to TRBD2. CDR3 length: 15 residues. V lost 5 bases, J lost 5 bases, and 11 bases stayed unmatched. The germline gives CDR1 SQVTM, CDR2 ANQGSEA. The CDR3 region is CSVTSGSAFRHEQYF. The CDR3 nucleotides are TGCAGCGTTACTAGCGGGAGTGCCTTCCGCCACGAGCAGTACTTC.

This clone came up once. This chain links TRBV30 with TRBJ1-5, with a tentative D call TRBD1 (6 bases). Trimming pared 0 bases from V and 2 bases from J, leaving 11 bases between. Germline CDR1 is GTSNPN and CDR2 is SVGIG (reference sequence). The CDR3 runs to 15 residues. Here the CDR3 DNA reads TGTGCCTGGAGTGTACAAGGGGGGGGCAATCAGCCCCAGCATTTT. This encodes CAWSVQGGGNQPQHF.

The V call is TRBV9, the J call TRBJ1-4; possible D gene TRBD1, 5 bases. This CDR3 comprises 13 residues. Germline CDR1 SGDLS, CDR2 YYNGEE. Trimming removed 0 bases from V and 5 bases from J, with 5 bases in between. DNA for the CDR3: TGTGCCAGCAGCGTAGGACAGAATGAAAAACTGTTTTTT. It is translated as CASSVGQNEKLFF. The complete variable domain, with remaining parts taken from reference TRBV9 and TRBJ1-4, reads DSGVTQTPKHLITATGQRVTLRCSPRSGDLSVYWYQQSLDQGLQFLIQYYNGEERAKGNILERFSAQQFPDLHSELNLSSLELGDSALYFCASSVGQNEKLFFGSGTQLSVL.

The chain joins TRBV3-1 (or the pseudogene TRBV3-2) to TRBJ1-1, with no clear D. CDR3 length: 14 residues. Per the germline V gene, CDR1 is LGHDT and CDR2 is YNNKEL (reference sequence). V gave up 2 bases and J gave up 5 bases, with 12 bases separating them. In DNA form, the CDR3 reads TGTGCCAGCAGCCAAAGACGGGGTACGACTGAAGCTTTCTTT. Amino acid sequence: CASSQRRGTTEAFF.

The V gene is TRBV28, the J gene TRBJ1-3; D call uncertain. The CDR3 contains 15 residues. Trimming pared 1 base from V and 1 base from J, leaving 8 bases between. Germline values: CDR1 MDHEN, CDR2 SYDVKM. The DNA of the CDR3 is TGTGCCAGCAGTTTATCCAGAGGGTCTGGAAACACCATATATTTT. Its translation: CASSLSRGSGNTIYF. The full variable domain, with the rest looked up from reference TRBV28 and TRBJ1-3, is DVKVTQSSRYLVKRTGEKVFLECVQDMDHENMFWYRQDPGLGLRLIYFSYDVKMKEKGDIPEGYSVSREKKERFSLILESASTNQTSMYLCASSLSRGSGNTIYFGEGSWLTVV.

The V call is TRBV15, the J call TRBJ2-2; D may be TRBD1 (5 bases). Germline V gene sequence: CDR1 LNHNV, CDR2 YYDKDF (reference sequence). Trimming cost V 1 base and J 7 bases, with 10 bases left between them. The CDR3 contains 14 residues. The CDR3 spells CATSRGQSFGELFF. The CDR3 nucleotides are TGTGCCACCAGCAGAGGACAGTCGTTCGGGGAGCTGTTTTTT.

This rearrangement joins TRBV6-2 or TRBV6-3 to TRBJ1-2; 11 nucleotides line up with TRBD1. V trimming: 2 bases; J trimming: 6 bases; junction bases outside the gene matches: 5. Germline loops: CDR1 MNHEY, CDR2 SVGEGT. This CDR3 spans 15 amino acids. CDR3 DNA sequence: TGTGCCAGCAGTTACGGTAGGACAGGGGGCGATGGCTACACCTTC. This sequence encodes CASSYGRTGGDGYTF.

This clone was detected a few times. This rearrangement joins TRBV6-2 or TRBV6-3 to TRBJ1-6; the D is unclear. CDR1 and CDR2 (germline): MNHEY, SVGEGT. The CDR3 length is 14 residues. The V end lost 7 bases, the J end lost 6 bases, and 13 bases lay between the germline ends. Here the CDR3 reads CASTPGSGNSPLHF. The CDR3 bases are TGTGCCAGCACCCCGGGGAGTGGTAATTCACCCCTCCACTTT.

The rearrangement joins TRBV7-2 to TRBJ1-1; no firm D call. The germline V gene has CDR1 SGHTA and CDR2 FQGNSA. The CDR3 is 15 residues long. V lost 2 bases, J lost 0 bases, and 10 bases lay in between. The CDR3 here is CASSLMGSVNTEAFF. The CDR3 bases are TGTGCCAGCAGCTTAATGGGCAGTGTGAACACTGAAGCTTTCTTT.

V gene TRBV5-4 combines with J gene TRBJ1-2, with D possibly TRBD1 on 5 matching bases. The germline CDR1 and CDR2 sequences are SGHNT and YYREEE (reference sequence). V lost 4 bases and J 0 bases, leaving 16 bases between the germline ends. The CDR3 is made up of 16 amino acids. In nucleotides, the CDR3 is TGTGCCAGCAGCGAAGGACCGGGACTGACTAACTATGGCTACACCTTC. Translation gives CASSEGPGLTNYGYTF.

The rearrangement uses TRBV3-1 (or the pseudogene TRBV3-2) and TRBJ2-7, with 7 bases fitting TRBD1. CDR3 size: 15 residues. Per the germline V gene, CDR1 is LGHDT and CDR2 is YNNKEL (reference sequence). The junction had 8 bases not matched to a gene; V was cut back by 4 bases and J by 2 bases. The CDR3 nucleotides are TGTGCCAGCAGCCCAGGGGACAGCTTAGCCTACGAGCAGTACTTC. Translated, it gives CASSPGDSLAYEQYF.

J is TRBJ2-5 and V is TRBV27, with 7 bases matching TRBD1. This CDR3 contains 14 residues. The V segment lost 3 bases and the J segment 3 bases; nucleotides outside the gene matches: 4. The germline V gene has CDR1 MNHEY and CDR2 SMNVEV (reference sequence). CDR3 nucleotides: TGTGCCAGCAGTTTCCTCGGGACAGAAGAGACCCAGTACTTC. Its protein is CASSFLGTEETQYF.

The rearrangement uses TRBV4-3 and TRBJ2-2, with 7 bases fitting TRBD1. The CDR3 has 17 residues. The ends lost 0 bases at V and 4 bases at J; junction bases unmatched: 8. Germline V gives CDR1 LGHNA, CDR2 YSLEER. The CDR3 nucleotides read TGCGCCAGCAGCCAAGATCTCCCCAGGGGGAGCACCGGGGAGCTGTTTTTT. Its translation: CASSQDLPRGSTGELFF.

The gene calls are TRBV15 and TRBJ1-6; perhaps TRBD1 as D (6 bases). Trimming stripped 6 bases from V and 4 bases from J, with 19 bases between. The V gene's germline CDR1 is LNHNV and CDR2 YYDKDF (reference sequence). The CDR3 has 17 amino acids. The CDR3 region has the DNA TGTGCCACCAGTCCTACGAGGGGGGGCGGTTATAATTCACCCCTCCACTTT. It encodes CATSPTRGGGYNSPLHF. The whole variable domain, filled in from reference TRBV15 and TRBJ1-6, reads DAMVIQNPRYQVTQFGKPVTLSCSQTLNHNVMYWYQQKSSQAPKLLFHYYDKDFNNEADTPDNFQSRRPNTSFCFLDIRSPGLGDTAMYLCATSPTRGGGYNSPLHFGNGTRLTVT.

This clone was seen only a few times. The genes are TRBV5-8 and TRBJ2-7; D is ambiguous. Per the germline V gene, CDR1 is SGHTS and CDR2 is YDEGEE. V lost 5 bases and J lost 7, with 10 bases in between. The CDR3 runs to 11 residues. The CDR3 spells CASRINPEQYF. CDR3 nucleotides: TGTGCCAGCAGAATCAATCCAGAGCAGTACTTC.

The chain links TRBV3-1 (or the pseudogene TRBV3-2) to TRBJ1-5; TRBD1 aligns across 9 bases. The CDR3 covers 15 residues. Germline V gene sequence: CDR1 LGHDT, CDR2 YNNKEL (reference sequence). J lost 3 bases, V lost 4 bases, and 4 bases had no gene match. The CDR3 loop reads CASSLGTGPNQPQHF. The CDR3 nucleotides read TGTGCCAGCAGCCTCGGGACAGGGCCCAATCAGCCCCAGCATTTT.

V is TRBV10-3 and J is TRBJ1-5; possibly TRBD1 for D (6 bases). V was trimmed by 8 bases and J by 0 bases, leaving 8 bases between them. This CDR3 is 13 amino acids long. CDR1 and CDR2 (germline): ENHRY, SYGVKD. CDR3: CAIRDISNQPQHF. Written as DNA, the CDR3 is TGTGCCATCCGGGACATTAGCAATCAGCCCCAGCATTTT.

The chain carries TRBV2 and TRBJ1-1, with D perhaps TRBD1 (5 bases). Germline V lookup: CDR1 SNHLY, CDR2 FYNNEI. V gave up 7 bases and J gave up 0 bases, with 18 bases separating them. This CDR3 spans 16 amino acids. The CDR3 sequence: CASITSPGRMNTEAFF. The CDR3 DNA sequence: TGTGCCAGCATCACGTCTCCGGGACGGATGAACACTGAAGCTTTCTTT.

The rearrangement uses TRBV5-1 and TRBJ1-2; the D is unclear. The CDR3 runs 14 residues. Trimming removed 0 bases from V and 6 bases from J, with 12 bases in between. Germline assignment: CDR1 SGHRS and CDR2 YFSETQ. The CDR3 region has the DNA TGCGCCAGCAGCTTGGGCCCAACCGCAGATGGCTACACCTTC. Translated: CASSLGPTADGYTF.

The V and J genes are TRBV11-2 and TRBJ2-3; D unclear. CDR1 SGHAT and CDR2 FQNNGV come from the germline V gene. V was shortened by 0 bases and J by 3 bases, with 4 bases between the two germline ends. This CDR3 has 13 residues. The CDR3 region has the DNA TGTGCCAGCAGCTTAGATCTAACAGATACGCAGTATTTT. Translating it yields CASSLDLTDTQYF.

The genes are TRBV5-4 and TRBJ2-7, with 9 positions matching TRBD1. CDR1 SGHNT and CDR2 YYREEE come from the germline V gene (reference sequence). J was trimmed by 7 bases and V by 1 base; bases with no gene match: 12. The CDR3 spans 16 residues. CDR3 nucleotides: TGTGCCAGCAGCTTGCGCTCAACAGGGGGCTCGGGAGAGCAGTACTTC. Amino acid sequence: CASSLRSTGGSGEQYF.

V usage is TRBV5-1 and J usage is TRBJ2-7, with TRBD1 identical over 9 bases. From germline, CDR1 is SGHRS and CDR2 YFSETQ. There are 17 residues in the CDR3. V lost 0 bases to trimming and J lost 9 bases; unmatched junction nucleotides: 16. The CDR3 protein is CASSLGVARDRAEGQYF. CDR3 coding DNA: TGCGCCAGCAGCTTGGGGGTAGCCCGGGACAGGGCCGAGGGGCAGTACTTC.

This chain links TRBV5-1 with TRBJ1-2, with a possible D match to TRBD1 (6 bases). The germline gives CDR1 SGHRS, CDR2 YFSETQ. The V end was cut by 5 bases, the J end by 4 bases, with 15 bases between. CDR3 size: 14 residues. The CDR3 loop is CASSVDRGPYGYTF. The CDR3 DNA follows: TGCGCCAGCAGTGTGGATCGGGGGCCCTATGGCTACACCTTC.

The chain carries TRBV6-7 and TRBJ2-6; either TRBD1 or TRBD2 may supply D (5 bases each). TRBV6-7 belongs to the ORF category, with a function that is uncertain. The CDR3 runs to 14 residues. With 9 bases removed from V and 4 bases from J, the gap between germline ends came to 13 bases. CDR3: CARQAPGGANVLTF. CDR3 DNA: TGTGCCAGACAGGCGCCGGGAGGGGCCAACGTCCTGACTTTC.

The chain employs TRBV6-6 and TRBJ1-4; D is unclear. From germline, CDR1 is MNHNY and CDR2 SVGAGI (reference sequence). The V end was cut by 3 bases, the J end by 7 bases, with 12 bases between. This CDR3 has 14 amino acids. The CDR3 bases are TGTGCCAGCAGTTATGGTGTGCGGGGTGAAAAACTGTTTTTT. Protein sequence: CASSYGVRGEKLFF.